Detailed here is one T cell receptor beta chain. These data come from a study of blood T cell repertoires in COVID-19. Profiled with immunoSEQ multiplex PCR; TCRdb holds only in-frame clones, not every one. The repertoire includes some 230,000 clones, more than 80% of them detected once, and roughly 3.7% sits in the top ten. This receptor was obtained from a woman aged 18-29 years in a cohort exposed to, infected with or recovered from COVID-19 (not recorded which). The sequenced material came from PBMCs or T cells enriched from blood (not recorded which).

Here the CDR3 reads CVRSTRQGKSTPGEVHTGELFF. The CDR3 bases are TGTGTCAGAAGCACCAGACAGGGAAAAAGTACTCCGGGTGAGGTACACACCGGGGAGCTGTTTTTT. This rearrangement joins TRBV7-5 to TRBJ2-2; the D call in the table, TRBD1, was not verified against the DNA. TRBV7-5 is termed a pseudogene. The CDR3 extends over 22 amino acids.